Below are 13 T cell receptor beta chains sequenced from a single sample in a study of T cells in Graves' hyperthyroidism and ophthalmopathy. From RNA transcripts, TCR beta CDR3 regions were amplified. During a first-round RT-PCR of the TCR CDR3, the HTBI primer set was used. TCRdb re-derived calls from the multiplex PCR reads in MiXCR, one entry per CDR3 protein. The sample lists 700,000 or so distinct CDR3 sequences, 16% occurring once. Material for sequencing was blood. The receptors here all came from a young man with Graves' hyperthyroidism.

This clonotype turned up a few times. CDR3 bases: TGCGCCAGCAGCTTTGGTTCGGGGGACCAGTACTTC. As protein: CASSFGSGDQYF. J is TRBJ2-5 and V is TRBV5-1; maybe TRBD2 (6 bases). The length of the CDR3 is 12 residues. Germline V gene data show CDR1 as SGHRS and CDR2 as YFSETQ. Deletions cut 2 bases from V and 10 bases from J, with 12 bases between.

The CDR3 protein is CASHHGTVSNQPQHF. The DNA of the CDR3 is TGCGCCAGTCACCACGGGACAGTTTCCAATCAGCCCCAGCATTTT. The rearrangement joins TRBV5-1 to TRBJ1-5; 7 bases are shared with TRBD1. Germline V gene sequence: CDR1 SGHRS, CDR2 YFSETQ. The CDR3 is made up of 15 amino acids. V trimming: 8 bases; J trimming: 3 bases; junction bases outside the gene matches: 11.

This clonotype has ten or more counts. The V and J genes are TRBV20-1 and TRBJ2-1; D unclear. The CDR3 contains 13 residues. The V end lost 3 bases, the J end lost 3 bases, and 9 bases lay between the germline ends. CDR1 is DFQATT and CDR2 is SNEGSKA in the germline V gene (reference sequence). The CDR3 protein is CSARAGFYNEQFF. The CDR3 DNA is TGCAGTGCTAGGGCCGGGTTCTACAATGAGCAGTTCTTC.

This clonotype was found a few times. The chain couples TRBV20-1 to TRBJ1-4; possibly TRBD1 for D (6 bases). The CDR3 consists of 12 residues. Germline V gives CDR1 DFQATT, CDR2 SNEGSKA (reference sequence). V was clipped by 2 bases and J by 13 bases, with 14 bases between them. The CDR3 region is CSARNQGFGLFF. The CDR3, as DNA: TGCAGTGCTAGAAATCAGGGGTTCGGACTGTTTTTT.

This clonotype was picked up a small number of times. The rearrangement links TRBV6-2 or TRBV6-3 to TRBJ2-3; no clear D. The CDR3 sequence is 16 residues long. Trimming took off 6 bases at V and 0 bases at J, with 16 bases between the two ends. Per germline, CDR1 MNHEY and CDR2 SVGEGT. DNA of the CDR3: TGTGCCAGCAGACCCCCCCTGGGATCTAGCACAGATACGCAGTATTTT. Its protein is CASRPPLGSSTDTQYF.

The rearrangement links TRBV9 to TRBJ1-1, with D possibly TRBD1 on 6 matching bases. CDR1 is SGDLS and CDR2 is YYNGEE in the germline V gene. The CDR3 has 13 residues. Trimming left V 3 bases short and J 6 bases short, with 12 bases between. Here the CDR3 reads CASSAHTGSEAFF. The CDR3 DNA reads as TGTGCCAGCAGCGCCCACACAGGGTCTGAAGCTTTCTTT.

This clonotype was observed at least ten times. The chain couples TRBV18 to TRBJ1-1; perhaps TRBD1 as D (5 bases). The CDR3 is 14 amino acids. Per germline, CDR1 KGHSH and CDR2 LQKENI. V lost 3 bases and J lost 7, with 15 bases in between. The CDR3 reads CASSPMRDSGEAFF. The DNA for the CDR3 is TGTGCCAGCTCACCTATGCGCGACAGTGGTGAAGCTTTCTTT.

In this sample, this clonotype turned up many times. The chain joins TRBV2 to TRBJ1-5, with unresolved D. The CDR3 has 18 residues. Germline lookup yields CDR1 SNHLY and CDR2 FYNNEI. V was clipped by 0 bases and J by 3 bases, with 18 bases between them. The chain's CDR3 is CASSEAFDLDGLNQPQHF. The CDR3, as DNA: TGTGCCAGCAGTGAAGCGTTTGACCTTGACGGCCTCAATCAGCCCCAGCATTTT.

This clonotype came up many times. The CDR3 spells CASSLPRGGSNTGELFF. The CDR3 region has the DNA TGTGCCAGCAGCTTACCGAGGGGGGGCTCGAACACCGGGGAGCTGTTTTTT. The chain employs TRBV7-8 and TRBJ2-2; possibly TRBD2 for D (7 bases). Trimming stripped 2 bases from V and 0 bases from J, with 13 bases between. Germline values: CDR1 SGHVS, CDR2 FQNEAQ. This CDR3 spans 17 amino acids.

Ten or more counts support this clonotype. The J gene is TRBJ2-1, the V gene TRBV11-2; TRBD2 aligns across 7 bases. CDR1 is SGHAT and CDR2 is FQNNGV in the germline V gene. The CDR3 has 16 amino acids. Losses at the gene ends were 4 bases for V and 0 bases for J; bases not matched to a gene: 6. This CDR3 reads CASSSKSGASYNEQFF. CDR3 nucleotides: TGTGCCAGCAGCTCCAAGAGCGGGGCCTCCTACAATGAGCAGTTCTTC.

Ten or more counts support this clonotype. This chain links TRBV3-1 with TRBJ2-7; D tentatively reads TRBD1 or TRBD2 (5 bases each). The germline V and J ends were trimmed by 4 bases and 4 bases, with 8 bases remaining between them. From germline, CDR1 is LGHDT and CDR2 YNNKEL (reference sequence). The CDR3 has 12 amino acids. The DNA of the CDR3 is TGTGCCAGCAGCCCCTGGGGGTACGAGCAGTACTTC. This encodes CASSPWGYEQYF.

This clonotype was detected ten times or more. V usage is TRBV28 and J usage is TRBJ1-2; D unresolved. V was cut by 6 bases and J by 10 bases, with 9 bases left in between. In germline, CDR1 is MDHEN, CDR2 SYDVKM. The CDR3 is 10 residues long. The CDR3 region has the DNA TGTGCCAGCAGGGCTCGTGACTACACCTTC. Encoded protein: CASRARDYTF.

The chain joins TRBV5-4 to TRBJ2-7; 9 nucleotides line up with TRBD1. V lost 6 bases and J lost 6; bases outside the gene matches: 13. This CDR3 is 15 amino acids long. From germline, CDR1 is SGHNT and CDR2 YYREEE (reference sequence). The CDR3 nucleotides read TGTGCCAGCACCAATTTCGACAGGGGGACGGCCGAGCAGTACTTC. It translates to CASTNFDRGTAEQYF.